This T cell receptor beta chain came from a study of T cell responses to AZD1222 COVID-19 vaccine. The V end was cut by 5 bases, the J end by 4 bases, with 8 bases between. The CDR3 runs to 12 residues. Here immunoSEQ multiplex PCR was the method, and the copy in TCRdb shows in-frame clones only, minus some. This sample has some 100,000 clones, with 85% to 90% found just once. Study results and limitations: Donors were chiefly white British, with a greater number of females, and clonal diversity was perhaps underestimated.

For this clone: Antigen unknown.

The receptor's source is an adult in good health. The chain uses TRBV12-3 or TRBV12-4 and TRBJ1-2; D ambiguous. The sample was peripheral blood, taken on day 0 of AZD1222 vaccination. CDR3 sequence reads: CASSAWVYGYTF. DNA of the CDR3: TGTGCCAGCAGTGCCTGGGTCTATGGCTACACCTTC.